This T cell receptor beta chain is drawn from a study of cytomegalovirus exposure and HLA in healthy donors. The PCR ran on 60 Vbeta and 13 Jbeta primers. Libraries were prepared by immunoSEQ multiplex PCR; TCRdb keeps only in-frame clonotypes and omits some of them. This repertoire includes approximately 200,000 clones. Study results and limitations: It was reported that the classifier diagnosed cytomegalovirus status with high specificity and sensitivity in both the original and validation cohorts. Associated with cytomegalovirus, according to the listing, were 170 or so TCR beta chains.

About this clone: Its antigen is undetermined.

The germline V gene has CDR1 SGHVS and CDR2 FNYEAQ. With 5 bases clipped from V and 2 bases from J, the junction kept 8 bases outside the gene matches. The CDR3 contains 15 residues. The rearrangement uses TRBV7-6 and TRBJ2-5; TRBD1 matches 7 bases. The clonotype originates from a boy younger than 18 in good health and CMV-seronegative. Sequencing used PBMCs. The CDR3 here is CASSERGPWQETQYF. Here the CDR3 DNA reads TGTGCCAGCAGCGAGAGGGGGCCGTGGCAAGAGACCCAGTACTTC.